This entry lists 9 T cell receptor beta chains sequenced from one sample in a study of T-cell memory formation after mild COVID-19. Via MiXCR, TCRdb re-called the 5' RACE reads, giving one row per CDR3 protein. The top ten clones hold approximately 21% of a sample with 350,000 to 550,000 distinct CDR3 sequences, roughly 18% of them seen once. What was sequenced was PBMCs or a T cell subset sorted from them (not recorded which). The receptor set was obtained from a young man who had mild COVID-19 (a few samples of this study predate the infection). Cell type and time point are not known.

In its sample, this clonotype ranks as medium-sized. The chain joins TRBV5-1 to TRBJ2-5; tentatively, D is TRBD1 or TRBD2 (5 bases each). Looked up from germline, CDR1 is SGHRS and CDR2 is YFSETQ. The germline V and J ends were trimmed by 3 bases and 2 bases, with 14 bases remaining between them. This CDR3 contains 15 residues. The CDR3 coding sequence is TGCGCCAGCAGCTGGAGAGGGACGCGTCAAGAGACCCAGTACTTC. It codes for CASSWRGTRQETQYF.

This clonotype was seen a handful of times. The rearrangement links TRBV4-1 to TRBJ2-5; TRBD2 agrees at 11 bases. This CDR3 is 16 amino acids long. V shed 4 bases, J shed 2 bases, and the junction held 6 bases outside the gene matches. CDR1 is MGHRA and CDR2 is YSYEKL in the germline V gene. CDR3 in amino acids: CASSRGLAGAQETQYF. In DNA, the CDR3 is TGCGCCAGCAGCCGAGGACTAGCGGGTGCTCAAGAGACCCAGTACTTC.

This rearrangement joins TRBV12-5 to TRBJ2-1, with 11 bases identical to TRBD2. Germline-derived CDR1 and CDR2 are LGHNT and FRNRAP. V trimming: 2 bases; J trimming: 9 bases; junction bases outside the gene matches: 3. This CDR3 spans 14 amino acids. As DNA, the CDR3 is TGTGCTAGTGGTTTGCTAGCGGGGGGAGGTGAGCAGTTCTTC. It yields the protein CASGLLAGGGEQFF. Supplemented by reference TRBV12-5 and TRBJ2-1, the full variable domain reads DARVTQTPRHKVTEMGQEVTMRCQPILGHNTVFWYRQTMMQGLELLAYFRNRAPLDDSGMPKDRFSAEMPDATLATLKIQPSEPRDSAVYFCASGLLAGGGEQFFGPGTRLTVL.

This clonotype was seen only a few times. The rearrangement joins TRBV9 to TRBJ2-3; TRBD2 aligns across 8 bases. The CDR3 sequence is 16 residues long. V was clipped by 3 bases and J by 5 bases; unmatched bases: 11. Per the germline V gene, CDR1 is SGDLS and CDR2 is YYNGEE. DNA of the CDR3: TGTGCCAGCAGCGCTCTCTCGGGGGGGCGGCAAGATACGCAGTATTTT. It codes for CASSALSGGRQDTQYF.

This clonotype showed up just a few times. The chain uses TRBV7-9 and TRBJ1-1, with 9 bases lining up with TRBD1. This CDR3 has 15 residues. Unmatched junction bases numbered 5, after V lost 5 bases and J lost 1 base. Per germline, CDR1 SEHNR and CDR2 FQNEAQ (reference sequence). DNA for the CDR3: TGTGCCAGCAGCCTGGGACAGGGAACGAACACTGAAGCTTTCTTT. Translation gives CASSLGQGTNTEAFF.

The rearrangement links TRBV20-1 to TRBJ2-1, with 11 bases that match TRBD2. In germline, CDR1 is DFQATT, CDR2 SNEGSKA (reference sequence). The CDR3 length is 12 residues. V shed 7 bases, J shed 8 bases, and the junction held 4 bases outside the gene matches. The CDR3, as DNA: TGCAGTGTCCCTAGCGGGGGGCATGAGCAGTTCTTC. Protein: CSVPSGGHEQFF.

At least ten counts were recorded for this clonotype. The chain employs TRBV7-2 and TRBJ2-3, with D hard to call. The CDR3 runs to 17 residues. V lost 5 bases to trimming and J lost 5 bases, with 23 bases between them. Germline assignment: CDR1 SGHTA and CDR2 FQGNSA. The CDR3 sequence is CASSPLLSPTKRDTQYF. CDR3 coding DNA: TGTGCCAGCAGCCCCCTTCTCAGCCCAACCAAGAGAGATACGCAGTATTTT.

The chain recombines TRBV20-1 with TRBJ2-7; D call uncertain. V lost 3 bases to trimming and J lost 2 bases, with 14 bases between them. Germline V gene sequence: CDR1 DFQATT, CDR2 SNEGSKA (reference sequence). The CDR3 consists of 14 residues. Here the CDR3 reads CSASEQPGPYEQYV. The CDR3 nucleotides are TGCAGTGCTAGTGAACAACCCGGACCCTACGAGCAGTACGTC.

J is TRBJ2-7 and V is TRBV30, with 8 nucleotides matching TRBD1. The CDR3 sequence is 14 residues long. Germline loops: CDR1 GTSNPN, CDR2 SVGIG (reference sequence). The junction had 7 bases not matched to a gene; V was cut back by 0 bases and J by 6 bases. Here the CDR3 reads CAWSVTGGLREQYF. CDR3 in DNA: TGTGCCTGGAGTGTAACAGGGGGGTTGCGCGAGCAGTACTTC.